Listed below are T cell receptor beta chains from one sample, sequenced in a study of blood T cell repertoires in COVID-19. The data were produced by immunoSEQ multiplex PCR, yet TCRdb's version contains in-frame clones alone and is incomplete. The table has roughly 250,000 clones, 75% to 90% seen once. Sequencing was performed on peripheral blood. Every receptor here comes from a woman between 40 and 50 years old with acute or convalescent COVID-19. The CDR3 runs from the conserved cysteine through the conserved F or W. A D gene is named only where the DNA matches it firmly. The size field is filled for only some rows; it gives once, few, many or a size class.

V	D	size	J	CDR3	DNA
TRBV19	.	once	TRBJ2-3	CASSMPPGDTQYF	TGTGCCAGTAGTATGCCCCCCGGGGATACGCAGTATTTT
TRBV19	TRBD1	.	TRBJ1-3	CASTITGAPSGNTIYF	TGTGCCAGTACCATAACAGGGGCTCCCTCTGGAAACACCATATATTTT
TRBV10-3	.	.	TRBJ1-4	CAISEPSSSQELFF	TGTGCCATCAGTGAGCCATCCTCCTCGCAGGAACTGTTTTTT
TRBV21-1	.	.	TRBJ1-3	CASSKDIQDPRNTIYF	TGTGCCAGCAGCAAAGACATACAGGATCCCCGAAACACCATATATTTT
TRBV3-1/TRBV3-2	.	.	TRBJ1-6	CASSRGGDNSPLHF	TGTGCCAGCAGCCGAGGGGGAGATAATTCACCCCTCCACTTT
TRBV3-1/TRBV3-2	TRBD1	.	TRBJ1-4	CASSQGGGSTNEKLFF	TGTGCCAGCAGCCAAGGAGGGGGCTCCACTAATGAAAAACTGTTTTTT
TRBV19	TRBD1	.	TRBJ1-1	CASRRQGSGTEAFF	TGTGCCAGTAGAAGACAGGGATCCGGGACTGAAGCTTTCTTT
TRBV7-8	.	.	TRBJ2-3	CASSLAGWGEGTDTQYF	TGTGCCAGCAGCTTAGCGGGTTGGGGCGAGGGCACAGATACGCAGTATTTT
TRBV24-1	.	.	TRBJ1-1	CATSDTWDGSEAFF	TGTGCCACCAGTGATACCTGGGACGGGAGTGAAGCTTTCTTT
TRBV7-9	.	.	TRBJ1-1	CASSSMNTEAFF	TGTGCCAGCAGCTCTATGAACACTGAAGCTTTCTTT
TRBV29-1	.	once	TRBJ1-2	CSVEVRSYGYTF	TGCAGCGTTGAGGTCCGCAGCTATGGCTACACCTTC
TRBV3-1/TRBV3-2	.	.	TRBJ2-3	CASSQVGVWRDATDTQYF	TGTGCCAGCAGCCAAGTGGGGGTGTGGCGGGACGCCACAGATACGCAGTATTTT
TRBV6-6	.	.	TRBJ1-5	CASSYSAANQPQHF	TGTGCCAGCAGTTACTCGGCGGCGAATCAGCCCCAGCATTTT
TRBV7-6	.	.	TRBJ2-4	CASSLGIGGLNIQYF	TGTGCCAGCAGCTTAGGGATCGGGGGGCTGAACATTCAGTACTTC
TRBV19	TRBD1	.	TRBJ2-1	CASSIGQGGVLNEQFF	TGTGCCAGTAGTATAGGACAGGGGGGGGTCTTAAATGAGCAGTTCTTC
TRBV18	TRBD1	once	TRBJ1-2	CASSPKGQGDGYTF	TGTGCCAGCTCACCAAAGGGACAGGGTGATGGCTACACCTTC
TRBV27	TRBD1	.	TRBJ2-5	CASRPGTGGETQYF	TGTGCCAGCAGACCCGGGACAGGAGGAGAGACCCAGTACTTC
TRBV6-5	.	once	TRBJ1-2	CASTLSINYGYTF	TGTGCCAGCACTCTATCGATTAACTATGGCTACACCTTC
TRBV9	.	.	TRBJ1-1	CASSVGGNQGTEAFF	TGTGCCAGCAGCGTAGGGGGCAACCAGGGCACTGAAGCTTTCTTT
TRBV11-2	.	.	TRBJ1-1	CASSLDVVVSPRKTEAFF	TGTGCCAGCAGCTTAGATGTGGTAGTTAGTCCGAGAAAAACTGAAGCTTTCTTT
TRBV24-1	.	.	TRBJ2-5	CATSVGGEGDQETQYF	TGTGCCACCAGTGTGGGGGGAGAAGGGGACCAAGAGACCCAGTACTTC
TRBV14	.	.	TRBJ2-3	CASSQDSVDRRVRFDTQYF	TGTGCCAGCAGCCAAGATTCGGTTGACAGGCGGGTTAGATTCGATACGCAGTATTTT
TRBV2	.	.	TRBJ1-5	CASNERAVQGKPQHF	TGTGCCAGCAACGAAAGGGCAGTTCAGGGGAAGCCCCAGCATTTT
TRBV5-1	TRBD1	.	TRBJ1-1	CASSRQGARTEAFF	TGCGCCAGCAGCCGACAGGGGGCACGAACTGAAGCTTTCTTT
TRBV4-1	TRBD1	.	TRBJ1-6	CASSQAGGNSPLHF	TGCGCCAGCAGCCAAGCAGGGGGCAACTCACCCCTCCACTTT
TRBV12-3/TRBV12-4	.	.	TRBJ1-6	CASRGLGNSPLHF	TGTGCCAGCAGGGGGCTAGGCAATTCACCCCTCCACTTT
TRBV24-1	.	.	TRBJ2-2	CATRGSGTGELFF	TGTGCCACCAGGGGCAGTGGCACCGGGGAGCTGTTTTTT
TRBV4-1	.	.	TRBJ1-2	CASSQGGQRLTGYTF	TGCGCCAGCAGCCAAGGCGGACAGCGGCTGACTGGCTACACCTTC
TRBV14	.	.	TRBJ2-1	CASSQGRERYNEQFF	TGTGCCAGCAGCCAAGGCAGGGAAAGGTACAATGAGCAGTTCTTC
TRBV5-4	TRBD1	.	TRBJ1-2	CASSAGQGAYYGYTF	TGTGCCAGCAGCGCGGGACAGGGGGCTTACTATGGCTACACCTTC
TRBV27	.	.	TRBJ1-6	CASREGAGYNSPLHF	TGTGCCAGCAGAGAAGGGGCAGGATATAATTCACCCCTCCACTTT
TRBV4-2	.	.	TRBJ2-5	CASSHDAATPETQYF	TGTGCCAGCAGCCATGACGCGGCGACCCCAGAGACCCAGTACTTC
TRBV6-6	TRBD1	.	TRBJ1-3	CASSLPGQGYTIYF	TGTGCCAGCAGTCTCCCGGGACAGGGCTACACCATATATTTT
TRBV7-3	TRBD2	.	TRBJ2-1	CASSSAPQRTSVNEQFF	TGTGCCAGCAGCTCCGCTCCTCAAAGGACTAGTGTCAATGAGCAGTTCTTC
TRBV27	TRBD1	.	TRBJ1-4	CASRLFGQGNEKLFF	TGTGCCAGCAGACTATTCGGACAGGGGAATGAAAAACTGTTTTTT
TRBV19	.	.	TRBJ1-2	CASSIAGIGYTF	TGTGCCAGTAGTATCGCGGGGATTGGCTACACCTTC
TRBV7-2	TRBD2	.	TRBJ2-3	CASKLAGGPTDTQYF	TGTGCCAGCAAACTAGCGGGGGGGCCGACGGATACGCAGTATTTT
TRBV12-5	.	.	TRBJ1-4	CASGLSPSEKLFF	TGTGCTAGTGGTTTATCCCCGTCCGAAAAACTGTTTTTT
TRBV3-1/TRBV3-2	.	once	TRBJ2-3	CASSQSQDTQYF	TGTGCCAGCAGCCAATCCCAAGATACGCAGTATTTT
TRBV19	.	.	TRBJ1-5	CASHLGQGKAQPQHF	TGTGCCAGCCATCTGGGGCAGGGTAAGGCTCAGCCCCAGCATTTT
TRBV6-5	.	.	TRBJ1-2	CASRQGFYGYTF	TGTGCCAGCAGACAGGGTTTCTATGGCTACACCTTC
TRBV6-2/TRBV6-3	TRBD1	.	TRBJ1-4	CASSRDRPGNEKLFF	TGTGCCAGCAGCCGGGACAGACCGGGTAATGAAAAACTGTTTTTT
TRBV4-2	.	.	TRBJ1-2	CASSQVKGLGRNYGYTF	TGTGCCAGCAGCCAAGTGAAAGGCCTAGGGAGAAACTATGGCTACACCTTC
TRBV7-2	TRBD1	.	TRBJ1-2	CASSLVPGTGTYGYTF	TGTGCCAGCAGCTTAGTCCCCGGGACAGGGACCTATGGCTACACCTTC
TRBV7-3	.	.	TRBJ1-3	CASSLGGAGSGNTIYF	TGTGCCAGCAGCTTAGGGGGGGCTGGCTCTGGAAACACCATATATTTT
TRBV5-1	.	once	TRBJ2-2	CASSLGAFKNTGELFF	TGCGCCAGCAGCTTGGGTGCGTTTAAGAACACCGGGGAGCTGTTTTTT
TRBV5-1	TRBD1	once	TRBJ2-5	CASGTGGGETQYF	TGCGCCAGCGGCACAGGGGGAGGTGAGACCCAGTACTTC
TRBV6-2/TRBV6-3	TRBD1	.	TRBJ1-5	CASSSGQLPGPQHF	TGTGCCAGCAGTTCGGGACAGCTCCCGGGGCCCCAGCATTTT
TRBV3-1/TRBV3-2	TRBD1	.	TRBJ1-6	CASSQKGGQVNSPLHF	TGTGCCAGCAGCCAAAAAGGGGGACAGGTTAATTCACCCCTCCACTTT
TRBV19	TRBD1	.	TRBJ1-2	CASSTRQGSNYGYTF	TGTGCCAGTAGTACCAGACAGGGGTCTAACTATGGCTACACCTTC
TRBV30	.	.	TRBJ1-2	CAWSVGWGLGGYTF	TGTGCCTGGAGTGTCGGATGGGGCCTGGGTGGCTACACCTTC